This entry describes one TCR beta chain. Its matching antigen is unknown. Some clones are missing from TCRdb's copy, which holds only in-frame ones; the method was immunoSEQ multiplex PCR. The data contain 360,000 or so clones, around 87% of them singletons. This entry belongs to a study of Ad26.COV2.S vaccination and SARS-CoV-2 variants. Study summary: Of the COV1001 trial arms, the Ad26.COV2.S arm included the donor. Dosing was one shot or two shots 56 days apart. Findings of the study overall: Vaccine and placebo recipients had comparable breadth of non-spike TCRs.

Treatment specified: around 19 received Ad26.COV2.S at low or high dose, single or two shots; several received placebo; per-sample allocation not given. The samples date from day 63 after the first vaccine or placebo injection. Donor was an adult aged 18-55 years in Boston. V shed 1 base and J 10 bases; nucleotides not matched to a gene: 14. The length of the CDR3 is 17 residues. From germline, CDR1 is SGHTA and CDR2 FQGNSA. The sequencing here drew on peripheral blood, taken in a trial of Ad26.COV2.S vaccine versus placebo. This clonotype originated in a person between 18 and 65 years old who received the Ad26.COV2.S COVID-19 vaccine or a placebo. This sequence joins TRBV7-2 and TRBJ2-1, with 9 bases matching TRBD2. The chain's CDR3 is CASSLDGLAGALNEQFF. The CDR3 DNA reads TGTGCCAGCAGCTTAGATGGCTTAGCGGGGGCTTTAAACGAGCAGTTCTTC.